These T cell receptor beta chains were read from a single sample in a study of response to subunit inactivated influenza vaccine. TCRdb recomputed calls from the RT-PCR reads with MiXCR, one row per CDR3 protein. The table records more than 550,000 distinct CDR3 sequences, 11% of them present only once. The data were also submitted as part of a second study, on T cells expressing NK-cell markers.

Sequencing was performed on PBMCs from blood, taken on the day of vaccination. These receptors were obtained from a man aged 50-59 years who received an inactivated influenza vaccine. Each CDR3 is given with its conserved first and last residue. D genes are given only for firm matches. The size entry is marked missing in some rows and otherwise reads once, few, many or a size class.

TRBD2 | TRBJ2-3 | many | TRBV7-9 | TGTGCCAGCAGCTTAGAACTAGCGGGGTACCGGTCGCAGTATTTT | CASSLELAGYRSQYF
NA | TRBJ2-5 | few | TRBV20-1 | TGCAGTGGGGCGGGGCCCACAGGGATTCAAGAGACCCAGTACTTC | CSGAGPTGIQETQYF
NA | TRBJ1-3 | few | TRBV5-1 | TGCGCCAGCAGCTCCGACTCTACACGTGGAAACACCATATATTTT | CASSSDSTRGNTIYF
NA | TRBJ2-3 | few | TRBV20-1 | TGCAGTGCTCTGAGGGCCCCAGATACGCAGTATTTT | CSALRAPDTQYF
NA | TRBJ2-5 | NA | TRBV5-1 | TGCGCCAGCAGCTTGGGGGAGCACGCTCAAGAGACCCAGTACTTC | CASSLGEHAQETQYF
NA | TRBJ2-2 | NA | TRBV18 | TGTGCCAGCTCATCTAGTGCCACCGGGGAGCTGTTTTTT | CASSSSATGELFF
NA | TRBJ2-2 | once | TRBV19 | TGTGCCACCAACGGGGCCGGCGCCGGGGAGCTGTTTTTT | CATNGAGAGELFF
NA | TRBJ2-1 | many | TRBV7-2 | TGTGCCAGCAGCTCTGGGGGGAGCTCCTACAATGAGCAGTTCTTC | CASSSGGSSYNEQFF
NA | TRBJ1-2 | NA | TRBV7-8 | TGTGCCAGCAGCCCCGGGTCCGGTAACTATGGCTACACCTTC | CASSPGSGNYGYTF
NA | TRBJ2-7 | NA | TRBV29-1 | TGCAGCGTGGGATCCAACAGTCGGCCCGAGCAGTACTTC | CSVGSNSRPEQYF